This record looks at one T cell receptor beta chain sequence and its context. This specimen comes from a study of blood T cell repertoires in COVID-19. Study overall: Samples representing acute and convalescent COVID-19 were sourced from the United States, Italy and Spain. Sample material is recorded as cDNA or gDNA derived from T cells, B-cell-depleted T cells, or PBMCs.

Authors' data handling: Nucleated cell number was recorded as an estimate derived from reference gene primer amplification. Measured with immunoSEQ multiplex PCR; TCRdb has only the in-frame clones, and not every one. V, J and clone size reflect that table, while D and trimming were determined from the DNA. This sample has 250,000 to 350,000 clones, with 65% to 90% found just once. The clonotype comes from a woman in her seventies with COVID-19, enrolled during active disease. Material for sequencing was peripheral blood.

CDR3 nucleotide sequence: TGTGCCAGCAACCTAGCGGGGCTCACAGATACGCAGTATTTT. This translates into CASNLAGLTDTQYF. The rearrangement uses TRBV28 and TRBJ2-3; TRBD2 aligns across 9 bases. Germline CDR1 reads MDHEN; CDR2 reads SYDVKM. V lost 7 bases, J lost 2 bases, and 4 bases stayed unmatched. The CDR3 has 14 amino acids.